A selection of T cell receptor beta chains follows, all from one sample in a study of spatial heterogeneity in lung cancer. From the 5' RACE reads, TCRdb called clonotypes with MiXCR, one entry per CDR3 protein. The table records some 10,000 distinct CDR3 sequences, about 13% of them present only once. The sample here was lung tumor tissue, taken at surgery. These receptors were collected from a male donor with early-stage non-small cell lung cancer. Each CDR3 is given with its conserved first and last residue. D genes are given only for firm matches. Some rows have no size entry. The others give once, few or many, or a class for an expanded clone.

16	NA	TRBV28	TRBJ1-5	few	TGTGCCAGCAGTTTAATCCAGGGCCTCGGTAATCAGCCCCAGCATTTT	CASSLIQGLGNQPQHF
15	NA	TRBV4-1	TRBJ1-6	many	TGCGCCAGCAGCCAAGATCTGACAGGAGATTCACCCCTCCACTTT	CASSQDLTGDSPLHF
14	TRBD2	TRBV5-1	TRBJ2-3	NA	TGCGCCAGCAGCGGAGCGGGGGTGGGAGATACGCAGTATTTT	CASSGAGVGDTQYF
15	TRBD2	TRBV2	TRBJ2-7	few	TGTGCCAGCAGTGAACAGGGAGGGGTTTTCTACGAGCAGTACTTC	CASSEQGGVFYEQYF
14	TRBD1	TRBV20-1	TRBJ1-4	few	TGCAGTGCTAGAGGAGACAGGGATGGGGAAAAACTGTTTTTT	CSARGDRDGEKLFF
13	NA	TRBV20-1	TRBJ1-1	many	TGCAGTGCCGAACGTACAGGTCCCACTGAAGCTTTCTTT	CSAERTGPTEAFF
17	TRBD2	TRBV7-2	TRBJ2-3	once	TGTGCCAGCAGCCTTTGGACTAGCGGGGGGGCTAGAGATACGCAGTATTTT	CASSLWTSGGARDTQYF
15	NA	TRBV7-2	TRBJ1-2	medium-sized	TGTGCCAGCAGCTTAATGCAAACAGCGCACTATGGCTACACCTTC	CASSLMQTAHYGYTF
16	TRBD2	TRBV20-1	TRBJ2-3	many	TGCAGCTCGACTAGCGGGGGGATATCTAGCACAGATACGCAGTATTTT	CSSTSGGISSTDTQYF
14	NA	TRBV28	TRBJ2-3	many	TGTGCCAGCAGTTTTTTGTCCGGCACAGATACGCAGTATTTT	CASSFLSGTDTQYF
16	NA	TRBV7-8	TRBJ1-6	NA	TGTGCCAGCAGCTTAGCGCAGGGGTTCTATAATTCACCCCTCCACTTT	CASSLAQGFYNSPLHF
15	NA	TRBV20-1	TRBJ1-2	NA	TGCAGTGCTAGAGACGGCAGAAGAGCTAACTATGGCTACACCTTC	CSARDGRRANYGYTF
15	TRBD1	TRBV7-2	TRBJ1-2	NA	TGTGCCAGCAGCTTAAGATCACAGGGGGCCCGGGGCTACACCTTC	CASSLRSQGARGYTF
16	TRBD1	TRBV4-2	TRBJ2-3	many	TGTGCCAGCAGCCAAAGACCGGGACAGGGCACAGATACGCAGTATTTT	CASSQRPGQGTDTQYF
11	NA	TRBV6-5	TRBJ2-1	medium-sized	TGTGCCAGCAGTGGGGGCAGCCAGCAGTTCTTC	CASSGGSQQFF
13	TRBD1	TRBV27	TRBJ2-1	few	TGTGCCAGCAGACGGACAGGGGGGAATGAGCAGTTCTTC	CASRRTGGNEQFF
12	NA	TRBV24-1	TRBJ1-5	medium-sized	TGTGCCACCAGTGATGGAGGTCAGCCCCAGCATTTT	CATSDGGQPQHF
14	NA	TRBV10-3	TRBJ2-4	many	TGTGCCATCAGTGGAATGGCAGAGAAAAACATTCAGTACTTC	CAISGMAEKNIQYF
15	TRBD1	TRBV29-1	TRBJ1-1	NA	TGCAGCGTCGCATACCCGGGACAGGGGGGCACTGAAGCTTTCTTT	CSVAYPGQGGTEAFF
15	TRBD1	TRBV20-1	TRBJ1-5	few	TGCAGTGCCTACAACCCCCGGGACAGGGACCTTGTGCAGCATTTT	CSAYNPRDRDLVQHF
16	TRBD1	TRBV7-6	TRBJ2-2	NA	TGTGCCGGCAGCAAGACAGGGGGCGCACTCGGCGGGGAGCTGTTTTTT	CAGSKTGGALGGELFF
13	TRBD1	TRBV5-1	TRBJ1-1	few	TGCGCCAGCAGCTTGGAGGGGGACAGGTGGGCTTTCTTT	CASSLEGDRWAFF
16	TRBD1	TRBV4-1	TRBJ2-5	many	TGCGCCAGCAGCCAAGGTTTAACAGGGGTATCGGAGACCCAGTACTTC	CASSQGLTGVSETQYF
13	NA	TRBV15	TRBJ2-1	NA	TGTGCCACCAGGAACCTTGGGGGCGATGAGCAGTTCTTC	CATRNLGGDEQFF
14	TRBD2	TRBV3-1	TRBJ2-7	NA	TGTGCCAGCAGCCTCTGGGGGGAGGGGCTTGAGCAGTACTTC	CASSLWGEGLEQYF
12	NA	TRBV12-3/TRBV12-4	TRBJ2-1	few	TGTGCCAGCAGTTTTAGGGTCGGGGACGGGTTCTTC	CASSFRVGDGFF
14	NA	TRBV28	TRBJ1-5	many	TGTGCCAGCAGTTTGACAGGTTTCAATCAGCCCCAGCATTTT	CASSLTGFNQPQHF
16	TRBD2	TRBV2	TRBJ2-1	many	TGTGCCAGCAGTTGGCTAGCGGGGGGCTCCTACAATGAGCAGTTCTTC	CASSWLAGGSYNEQFF
14	NA	TRBV24-1	TRBJ2-1	many	TGTGCCACCAGTCGCACCGGTTCCTACAATGAGCAGTTCTTC	CATSRTGSYNEQFF
12	NA	TRBV6-6	TRBJ2-7	NA	TGTGCCAGCAGTTATGAAGGGTACGAGCAGTACTTC	CASSYEGYEQYF
15	NA	TRBV20-1	TRBJ1-5	NA	TGCAGTGGCTTTCTTCATTTAGGGGTTAATCAGCCCCAGCATTTT	CSGFLHLGVNQPQHF
13	NA	TRBV6-2/TRBV6-3	TRBJ2-5	few	TGTGCCAGCAGTTACGGAAGGGGAGAGACCCAGTACTTC	CASSYGRGETQYF
15	NA	TRBV6-2/TRBV6-3	TRBJ1-4	few	TGTGCCAGCAGTTGGAACGGAGCAACTAATGAAAAACTGTTTTTT	CASSWNGATNEKLFF